This T cell receptor beta chain was retrieved from a study of shared clonotypes between healthy human individuals (TCRdb year 2020). With respect to the entire study: A couple of women and a few men aged 18 to 49 years were included in the cohort. For each donor, three plates each were used for CD4 naive and CD4 memory, two plates were used for CD8 naive, and one plate was used for CD8 memory. To estimate repertoire size and how much clonotypes are shared between individuals, the study performed deep sequencing of blood TCR repertoires from a handful of healthy adults. To increase sequencing depth and limit assay-specific biases, TCR repertoire library preparation and sequencing were carried out by different laboratories using diverse techniques. Between about 0.85 and 8.9 billion PBMCs per donor were obtained by leukapheresis.

Via the germline V gene, CDR1 is LGHNT and CDR2 FRNRAP. V drops 6 bases and J drops 1 base, leaving 14 bases in between. The CDR3, from cysteine to phenylalanine, totals 15 residues. CDR3 DNA only is kept here, 45 bases in frame from base 1. For the CD8 naive samples, CD45RO-negative cells were positively selected for CCR7, yielding a CD45RA+CCR7+ population from which TemRA cells were excluded. Healthy HIV-negative adults with no recently reported acute infections or vaccinations were included as donors. Only Caucasian adults living in Nashville, Tennessee, USA were represented among the donors. Blood was collected by leukapheresis, and PBMCs were isolated by Ficoll-Histopaque density gradient centrifugation and then cryopreserved in liquid nitrogen vapor phase. Analytical flow cytometry was used to check the purity and quantity of each magnetically sorted T cell population. Each sorted fraction had its genomic DNA isolated and then quantified by UV absorbance on a Nanodrop 2000c.

On this clone itself: Its antigen remains unidentified. Per-base qualities were not stored, and no clone one base away is much larger.

TCR CDR3 regions were amplified from genomic DNA by multiplex PCR using the deep immunoSEQ assay. Extracted genomic DNA from each cell subset was spread evenly across all wells of several immunoSEQ 96-well plates, with each plate serving as a replicate. For sorted subsets, approximately 0.2 ug of genomic DNA, equivalent to tens of thousands of T cell genomes, went into each replicate PCR. Purified libraries were measured with a Qubit 3.0 fluorometer, size-checked on a Bioanalyzer 2100, and measured again with the KAPA Library Quantification kit. Every immunoSEQ 96-well plate was sequenced on a separate single-read 150-cycle Illumina NextSeq 550 flow cell. The authors' pipeline ran thus. Because the immunoSEQ output included only junctional sequences and no quality scores, the filtering could not be the same as the filtering used for full-length reads. To assign V/J genes and CDR3, sequences were annotated against IMGT germline references using PyIR, a Python wrapper for IgBLAST v1.9. Reads were removed for weak V/J assignments (E-value above 1e-6), missing CDR3, stop codons, out-of-frame junctions, or ambiguous translated residues. V3J clonotypes were defined by identical inferred V gene, J gene, and CDR3 amino acid sequence. Percentage overlap between repertoires was calculated by dividing the number of shared unique clonotypes by the size of the smaller repertoire. Richness of each repertoire was evaluated using RTK rarefaction, the Chao1 estimator, and Recon v2.1 estimates of unobserved clonotypes. OLGA was used to compute generation probabilities for all TCRbeta clonotypes that the gDNA method yielded from a handful of donors. Here the immuneACCESS table is served through TCRdb, limited to in-frame sequences with V and J called. Missing clones are a known gap in these copies; in checked studies unresolved V genes cover under half, and the rest lacks a known reason. That table furnishes V, J and clone size, whereas the DNA furnished D and trimming. The sample table lists hundreds of thousands of clones, approximately 97% of them with a count of one. The ten largest clones represent about 0.25% of the sample.

Overall study outcomes, separate from this receptor: Clonotypes shared by all four sorted-subset donors showed higher generation probabilities than non-shared clonotypes. Naive subsets generally had larger estimated clonotype richness than memory subsets. Roughly 5% of naive CD4, around 4% of naive CD8, roughly 2.5% of memory CD4, and about 0.4% of memory CD8 clonotypes were shared across several donors. Rarefaction of sorted-subset datasets indicated incomplete sequencing despite the large sequencing depth. Sampling was limited to blood, and TCR repertoires in tissue likely differ from TCR repertoires in blood. Based on pairwise subsampling, the degree of clonotype sharing among donors was expected to be affected by sequencing depth. The genetic and exposure-history diversity represented was limited by the small number of donors.

The chain links TRBV12-5 with TRBJ2-3; the D gene could be TRBD1 or TRBD2, each one agreeing over 5 bases. The source material was naive CD8+ T cells sorted from blood. Interpreted using the paper, the cell subset or site label stands for: CD45RA+CCR7+. The receptor was isolated from a man aged 25 to 40 in good health. The DNA sequence follows: TGTGCTAGTGGGATGGGGGTTACCGGCACAGATACGCAGTATTTT. It is translated as CASGMGVTGTDTQYF.